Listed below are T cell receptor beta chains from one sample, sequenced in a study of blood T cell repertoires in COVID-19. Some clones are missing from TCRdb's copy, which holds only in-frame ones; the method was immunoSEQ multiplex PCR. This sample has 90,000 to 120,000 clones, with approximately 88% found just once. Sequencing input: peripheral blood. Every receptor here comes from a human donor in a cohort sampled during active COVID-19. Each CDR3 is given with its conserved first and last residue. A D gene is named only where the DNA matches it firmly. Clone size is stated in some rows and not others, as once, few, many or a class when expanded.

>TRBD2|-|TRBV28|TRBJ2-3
TGTGCCAGCAGCCCGCATGGGGGGGGGACTAGCGGCACAGATACGCAGTATTTT
CASSPHGGGTSGTDTQYF
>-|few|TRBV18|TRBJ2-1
TGTGCCAGCTCACCATCCGTTAATGAGCAGTTCTTC
CASSPSVNEQFF
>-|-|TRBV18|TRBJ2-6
TGTGCCAGCTCACCATCGAGCCCAAACCCATTTGGGGCCAACGTCCTGACTTTC
CASSPSSPNPFGANVLTF
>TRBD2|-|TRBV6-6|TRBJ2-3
TGTGCCAGCGGGATGGCACTAGCGCTTAGCACAGATACGCAGTATTTT
CASGMALALSTDTQYF
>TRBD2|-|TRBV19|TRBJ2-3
TGTGCCAGTAGTCTCCCCGGAGCGGGAGTTAGCACAGATACGCAGTATTTT
CASSLPGAGVSTDTQYF
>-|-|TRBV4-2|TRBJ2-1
TGTGCCAGCAGCCAAGAGGGTAGCTTCAGTGAGCAGTTCTTC
CASSQEGSFSEQFF
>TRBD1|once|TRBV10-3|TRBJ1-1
TGTGCCATCAGTGAGTTAGGGGGCAACACTGAAGCTTTCTTT
CAISELGGNTEAFF
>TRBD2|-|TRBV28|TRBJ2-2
TGTGCCAGCCTTACCTTGCGGGAGGGCCTTGTCGGGGAGCTGTTTTTT
CASLTLREGLVGELFF
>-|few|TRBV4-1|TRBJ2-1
TGCGCCAGCAGCCAAGTGAAACGGGAGAGAACTGAGCAGTTCTTC
CASSQVKRERTEQFF
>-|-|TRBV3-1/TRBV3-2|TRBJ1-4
TGTGCCAGCAGCCAGGGAGTTACTAATGAAAAACTGTTTTTT
CASSQGVTNEKLFF
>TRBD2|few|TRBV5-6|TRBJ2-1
TGTGCCAGCAGCAGGGAGGGCTATGAGCAGTTCTTC
CASSREGYEQFF
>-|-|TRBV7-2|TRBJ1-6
TGTGCCAGCAGGACAGGAGCCATGAAAAACTATAATTCACCCCTCCACTTT
CASRTGAMKNYNSPLHF
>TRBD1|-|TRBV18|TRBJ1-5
TGTGCCAGCTCAATACAGGGGATACAGCCCCAGCATTTT
CASSIQGIQPQHF
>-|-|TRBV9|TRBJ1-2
TGTGCCAGCAGCCCCCGAAGCGGAACTAACTATGGCTACACCTTC
CASSPRSGTNYGYTF
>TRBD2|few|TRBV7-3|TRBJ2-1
TGTGCCAGCAGCAATACGGCTAGCGGGAGTCATGAGCAGTTCTTC
CASSNTASGSHEQFF
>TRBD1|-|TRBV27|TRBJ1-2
TGTGCCAGCAGTTCGGGACAGGGGTACTATGGCTACACCTTC
CASSSGQGYYGYTF
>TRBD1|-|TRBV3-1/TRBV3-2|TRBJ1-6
TGTGCCAGCAGCCAGGCCGGGACAGGGGGCAGTTCACCCCTCCACTTT
CASSQAGTGGSSPLHF
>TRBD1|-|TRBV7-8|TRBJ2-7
TGTGCCAGCACCGAGGGGGCGACAATTTACGAGCAGTACTTC
CASTEGATIYEQYF
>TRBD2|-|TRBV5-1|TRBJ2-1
TGCGCCAGCAGCCAAGTAGCGGGAGCTACCTACAATGAGCAGTTCTTC
CASSQVAGATYNEQFF
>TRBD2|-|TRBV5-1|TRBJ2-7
TGCGCCAGCAGCTTGGAGCCGGTAGCGGGAGGATACGAGCAGTACTTC
CASSLEPVAGGYEQYF
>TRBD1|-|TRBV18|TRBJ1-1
TGTGCCAGCTCAGGACAGGGGGGTAGGACTGAAGCTTTCTTT
CASSGQGGRTEAFF
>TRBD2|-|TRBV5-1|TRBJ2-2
TGCGCCAGCAATCCCGGTAGCGGGAATCGTGCCACCGGGGAGCTGTTTTTT
CASNPGSGNRATGELFF
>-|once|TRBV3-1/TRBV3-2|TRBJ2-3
TGTGCCAGCAGCAAACAGCTCCTCCTAGATACGCAGTATTTT
CASSKQLLLDTQYF
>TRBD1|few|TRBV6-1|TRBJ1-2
TGTGCCAGCAGTGACAGGGGGCACAACTATGGCTACACCTTC
CASSDRGHNYGYTF
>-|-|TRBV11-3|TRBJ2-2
TGTGCCAGCAGCTTTGGACTATCAGCCGGGGAGCTGTTTTTT
CASSFGLSAGELFF
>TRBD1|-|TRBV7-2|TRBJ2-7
TGTGCCATCTCCCGGGGACAGGGGGCCTACGAGCAGTACTTC
CAISRGQGAYEQYF
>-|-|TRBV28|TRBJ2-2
TGTGCCAGCAGTTTCTTCCTTCAGGGGACCGGGGAGCTGTTTTTT
CASSFFLQGTGELFF
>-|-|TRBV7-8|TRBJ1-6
TGTGCCAGCAGCTTACGGGAGGGAAAGTACTCACCCCTCCACTTT
CASSLREGKYSPLHF
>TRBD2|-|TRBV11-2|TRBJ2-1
TGTGCCAGCAGACTAGCGGGAGGGCCCTCGGTCTTC
CASRLAGGPSVF
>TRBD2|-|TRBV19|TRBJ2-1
TGTGCCAGTAGTCGAACTAGCGGCAGCTCCTACAATGAGCAGTTCTTC
CASSRTSGSSYNEQFF
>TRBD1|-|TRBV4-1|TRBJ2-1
TGCGCCAGCAGCCAGCCCGCGACAGGGTATGAGCAGTTCTTC
CASSQPATGYEQFF
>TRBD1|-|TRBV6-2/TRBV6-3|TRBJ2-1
TGTGCCAGCAGTCGACAGGGAGAGGTGGGTAATGAGCAGTTCTTC
CASSRQGEVGNEQFF
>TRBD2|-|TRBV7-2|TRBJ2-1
TGTGCCAGCAGCTCCACCTGGACTAGCTCTAATGAGCAGTTCTTC
CASSSTWTSSNEQFF
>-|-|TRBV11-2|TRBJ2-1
TGTGCCAGCAGCTTAACGCCGGACCCCCCCAGGGTCAATGAGCAGTTCTTC
CASSLTPDPPRVNEQFF
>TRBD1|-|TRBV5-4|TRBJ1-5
TGTGCCAGCAGCTTGTGGACAGGTGTCCCCGGGCCCCAGCATTTT
CASSLWTGVPGPQHF
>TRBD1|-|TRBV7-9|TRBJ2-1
TGTGCCAGCAGCATCCGACAGGGCTCCTACAATGAGCAGTTCTTC
CASSIRQGSYNEQFF
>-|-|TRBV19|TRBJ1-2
TGTGCCAGTAGTATTTGGGGGGTTTACTATGGCTACACCTTC
CASSIWGVYYGYTF
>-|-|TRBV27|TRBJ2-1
TGTGCCAGCAGTCGCTCCTACAATGAGCAGTTCTTC
CASSRSYNEQFF
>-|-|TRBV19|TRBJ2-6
TGTGCCAGTAGCAACTTGGAGGCTGGGGCCAACGTCCTGACTTTC
CASSNLEAGANVLTF
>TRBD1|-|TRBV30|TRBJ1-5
TGTGCCTGGGGAACAGGGGGCCTCAATCAGCCCCAGCATTTT
CAWGTGGLNQPQHF
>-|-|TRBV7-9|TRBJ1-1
TGTGCCAGCAGCTTAGGTCAGAACACTGAAGCTTTCTTT
CASSLGQNTEAFF
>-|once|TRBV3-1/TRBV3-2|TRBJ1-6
TGTGCCAGCAGCCCCGCCCGGTCCTATAATTCACCCCTCCACTTT
CASSPARSYNSPLHF
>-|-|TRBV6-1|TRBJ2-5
TGTGCCAGCAGTGACAATACCGGGGGTCAAGAGACCCAGTACTTC
CASSDNTGGQETQYF
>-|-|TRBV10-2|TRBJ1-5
TGCGCCAGCAGTGAATCGGCAGGGGGCAATCAGCCCCAGCATTTT
CASSESAGGNQPQHF
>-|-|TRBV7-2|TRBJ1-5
TGTGCCAGCAGCCCCCTCGGGGGTCCAAGGCAGCCCCAGCATTTT
CASSPLGGPRQPQHF
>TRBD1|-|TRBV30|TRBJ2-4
TGTGCCTGGCGACAGGGAGCTGTCGCCAAAAACATTCAGTACTTC
CAWRQGAVAKNIQYF
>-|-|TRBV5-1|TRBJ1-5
TGCGCCAGCAGCTTGTCGGGATTTGGGCAGCCCCAGCATTTT
CASSLSGFGQPQHF
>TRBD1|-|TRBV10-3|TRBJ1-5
TGTGCCATCAGTGACGGAAGGACAGGGAGTACTCAGCCCCAGCATTTT
CAISDGRTGSTQPQHF
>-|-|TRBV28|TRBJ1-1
TGTGCCAGCAGTTTATCGGGAACTGAAGCTTTCTTT
CASSLSGTEAFF
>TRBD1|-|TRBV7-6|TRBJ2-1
TGTGCCAGCAGTCTAACGACAGGGACGACCTACAATGAGCAGTTCTTC
CASSLTTGTTYNEQFF
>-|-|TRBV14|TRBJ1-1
TGTGCCAGCAGCCAAGAAGTAGGGGGGGCCAGGACTGAAGCTTTCTTT
CASSQEVGGARTEAFF
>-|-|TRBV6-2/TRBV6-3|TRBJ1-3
TGTGCCAGCAGCGCCTCGGCTGGAAACACCATATATTTT
CASSASAGNTIYF
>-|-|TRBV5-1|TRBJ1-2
TGCGCCAGCAGCTTGGGGGCAGCAAAACATGGCTACACCTTC
CASSLGAAKHGYTF